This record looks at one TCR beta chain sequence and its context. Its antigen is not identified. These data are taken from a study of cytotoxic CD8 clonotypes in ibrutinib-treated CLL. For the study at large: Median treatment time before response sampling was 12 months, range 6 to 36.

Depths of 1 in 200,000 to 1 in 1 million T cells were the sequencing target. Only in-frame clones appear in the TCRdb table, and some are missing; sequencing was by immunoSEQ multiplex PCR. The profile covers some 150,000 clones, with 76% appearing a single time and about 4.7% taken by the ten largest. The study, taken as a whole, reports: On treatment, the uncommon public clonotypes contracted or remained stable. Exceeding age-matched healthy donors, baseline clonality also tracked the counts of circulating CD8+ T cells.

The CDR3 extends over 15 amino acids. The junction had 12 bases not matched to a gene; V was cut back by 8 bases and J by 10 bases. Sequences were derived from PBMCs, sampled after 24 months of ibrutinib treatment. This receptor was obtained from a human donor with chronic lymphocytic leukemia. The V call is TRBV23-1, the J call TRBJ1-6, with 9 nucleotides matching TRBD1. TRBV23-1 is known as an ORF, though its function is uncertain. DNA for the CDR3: TGCGCCAGCGGGAGACCGGGACAGGGCGGGTCACCCCTCCACTTT. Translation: CASGRPGQGGSPLHF.